Included here is one TCR beta chain sequence, with context. The target of this receptor is not known. Base qualities are not at hand, and no much larger clone is one base apart. Participants in the prospective study were enrolled through a virtual design, were aged about 18 to 89 years, and lived in approximately 25 United States geographic areas. In the prospective study, cohorts were assigned on the basis of participant-reported clinical history obtained from a screening survey and a study questionnaire. Recovered participants in ImmuneRACE Cohort 3 were defined as having two consecutive negative NP/OP PCR tests, clearance from a healthcare professional, or resolution of symptoms. In the prospective study, whole blood, serum and a nasopharyngeal or oropharyngeal swab were collected from each participant by mobile phlebotomists. Additional blood draws and questionnaires over an approximately 2-month period could optionally be provided by prospective study participants. Blood samples from the prospective study were shipped frozen or at room temperature prior to DNA extraction.

Inclusive of the bounding cysteine and phenylalanine, the CDR3 is 12 residues long. The kept DNA is CDR3 alone, 36 bases in frame from the first base. V ends up 0 bases short and J 11 bases short, with an unmatched junction base count of 3. Looking up the germline V gene (reference sequence) yields CDR1 LNHNV and CDR2 YYDKDF. TCRbeta CDR3 regions were amplified from genomic DNA by means of the immunoSEQ Assay, a bias-controlled multiplex PCR. The authors' analysis ran thus. The number of nucleated cells in each sample was estimated from the amplification of reference gene primers within the assay. To quantify the absolute abundance of each unique TCRbeta CDR3 rearrangement, sequence reads were collapsed and filtered. Productive Simpson clonality was computed per sample as the square root of Simpson's diversity index over productive rearrangements. TCRdb took over this immuneACCESS table, retaining in-frame rearrangements with V and J assigned. Such tables are incomplete; in checked studies, under half of the missing clones stem from an unresolved V gene, and the remainder is unexplained. That table supplies the V and J calls and clone size; D and trimming were determined from the DNA. Within this sample are roughly 310,000 clones, with 90% of them counted one time only. About 2.4% of the sample comes from the top ten.

The data are from a study of blood T cell repertoires in COVID-19 (dated by TCRdb to the early 2020s). A note on the overall study: The collaborator samples originated in the United States, Italy and Spain and spanned the acute and convalescent phases of COVID-19. The prospective study material was composed of cDNA or gDNA derived from T cells, B-cell-depleted T cells, or PBMCs. Deeply sampled blood TCRbeta repertoires from subjects exposed to, actively infected with, or recovered from COVID-19 were included in the dataset. The repertoires were made available in a free public database intended to serve as a resource for research on the immune response to SARS-CoV-2. The samples were drawn from two sources: the first 160 participants of the ongoing ImmuneRACE study, and 1,000 to 1,500 subjects contributed by 6 global collaborators. The sample metadata nearly always contained a de-identified subject ID, COVID-19 status, age in years and sex. Where HLA class I and class II types were available, the types were taken from metadata supplied by the sample provider, not from assay-based typing. Results the study describes overall, beyond this receptor: The quantity of clinical and demographic metadata differed by source and by participant and was supplied without curation.

The sample taken for sequencing was PBMCs or T cells enriched from blood (not recorded which). This receptor chain uses TRBV15 and TRBJ1-1, and TRBD1 matches 7 of the central bases. The TCR sequence derives from a man in his fifties or sixties who had recovered from COVID-19. The sequenced DNA is TGTGCCACCAGCAGAGAGACAGGGCTGGCTTTCTTT. Its protein reads: CATSRETGLAFF.